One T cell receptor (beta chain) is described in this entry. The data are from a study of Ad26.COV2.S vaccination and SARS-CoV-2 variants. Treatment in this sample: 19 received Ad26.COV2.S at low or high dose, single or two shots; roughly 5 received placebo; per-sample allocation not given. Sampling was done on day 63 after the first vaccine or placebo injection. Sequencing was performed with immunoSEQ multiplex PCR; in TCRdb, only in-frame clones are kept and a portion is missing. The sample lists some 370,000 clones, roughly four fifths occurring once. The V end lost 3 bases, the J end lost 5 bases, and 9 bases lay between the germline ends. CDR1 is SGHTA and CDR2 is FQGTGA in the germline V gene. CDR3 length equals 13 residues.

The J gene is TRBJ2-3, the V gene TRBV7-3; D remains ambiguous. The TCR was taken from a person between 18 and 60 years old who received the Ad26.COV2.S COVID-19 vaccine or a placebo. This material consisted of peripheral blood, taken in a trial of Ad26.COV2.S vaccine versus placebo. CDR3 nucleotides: TGTGCCAGCAGCTTCCTAACCGAAGATACGCAGTATTTT. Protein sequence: CASSFLTEDTQYF. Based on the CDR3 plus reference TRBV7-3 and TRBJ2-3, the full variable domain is GAGVSQTPSNKVTEKGKYVELRCDPISGHTALYWYRQSLGQGPEFLIYFQGTGAADDSGLPNDRFFAVRPEGSVSTLKIQRTERGDSAVYLCASSFLTEDTQYFGPGTRLTVL.